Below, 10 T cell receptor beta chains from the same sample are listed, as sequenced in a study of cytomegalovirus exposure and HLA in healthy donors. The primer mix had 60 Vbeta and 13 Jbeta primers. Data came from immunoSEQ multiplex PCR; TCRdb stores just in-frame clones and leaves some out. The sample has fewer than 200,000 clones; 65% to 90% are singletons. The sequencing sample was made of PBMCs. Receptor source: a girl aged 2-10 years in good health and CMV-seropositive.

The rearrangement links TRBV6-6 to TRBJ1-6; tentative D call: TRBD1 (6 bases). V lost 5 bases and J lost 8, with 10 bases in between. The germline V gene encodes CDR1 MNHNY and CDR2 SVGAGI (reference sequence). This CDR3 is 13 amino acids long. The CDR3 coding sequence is TGTGCCAGCAGTCAAGGGGGACATTCACCCCTCCACTTT. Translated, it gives CASSQGGHSPLHF.

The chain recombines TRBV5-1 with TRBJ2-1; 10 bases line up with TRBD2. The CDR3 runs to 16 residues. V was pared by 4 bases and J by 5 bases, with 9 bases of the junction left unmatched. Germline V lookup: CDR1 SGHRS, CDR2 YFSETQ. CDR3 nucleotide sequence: TGCGCCAGCAGCGCCCCACTAGCGGGAAGAGACAATGAGCAGTTCTTC. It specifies CASSAPLAGRDNEQFF.

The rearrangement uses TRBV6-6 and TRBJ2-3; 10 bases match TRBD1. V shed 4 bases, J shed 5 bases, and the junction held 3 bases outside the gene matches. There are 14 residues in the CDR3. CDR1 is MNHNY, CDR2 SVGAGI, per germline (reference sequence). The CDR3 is CASSSGQGVDTQYF. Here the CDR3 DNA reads TGTGCCAGCAGTTCCGGACAGGGGGTAGATACGCAGTATTTT.

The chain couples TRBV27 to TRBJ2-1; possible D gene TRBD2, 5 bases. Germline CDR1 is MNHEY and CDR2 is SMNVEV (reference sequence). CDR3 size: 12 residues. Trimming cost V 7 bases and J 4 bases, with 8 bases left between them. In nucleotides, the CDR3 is TGTGCCAGCAAGCCGGGATACAATGAGCAGTTCTTC. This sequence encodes CASKPGYNEQFF.

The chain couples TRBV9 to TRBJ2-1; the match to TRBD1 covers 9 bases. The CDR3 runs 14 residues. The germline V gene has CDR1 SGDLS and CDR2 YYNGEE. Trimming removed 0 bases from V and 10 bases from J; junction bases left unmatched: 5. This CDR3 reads CASSVVGQGDEQFF. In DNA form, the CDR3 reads TGTGCCAGCAGCGTAGTGGGACAGGGTGACGAGCAGTTCTTC. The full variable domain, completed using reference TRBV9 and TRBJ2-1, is DSGVTQTPKHLITATGQRVTLRCSPRSGDLSVYWYQQSLDQGLQFLIQYYNGEERAKGNILERFSAQQFPDLHSELNLSSLELGDSALYFCASSVVGQGDEQFFGPGTRLTVL.

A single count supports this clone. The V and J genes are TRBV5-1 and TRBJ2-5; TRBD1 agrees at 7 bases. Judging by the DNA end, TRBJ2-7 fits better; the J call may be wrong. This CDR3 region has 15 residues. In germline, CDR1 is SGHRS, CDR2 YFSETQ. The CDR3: CASRNPGQKIYEQYF. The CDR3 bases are TGCGCCAGCCGTAATCCGGGACAGAAAATTTACGAGCAGTACTTC.

In DNA form, the CDR3 reads TGTGCCATCAGGACTAGCGGGAGTACGACAGATACGCAGTATTTT. Translated: CAIRTSGSTTDTQYF. The rearrangement joins TRBV10-3 to TRBJ2-3, with TRBD2 matching over 12 bases. V was clipped by 6 bases and J by 3 bases; unmatched bases: 4. This CDR3 has 15 amino acids. In germline, CDR1 is ENHRY, CDR2 SYGVKD.

CDR3 protein: CASSLGTRVGREKLFF. CDR3 bases: TGTGCCAGCAGTTTAGGAACCAGGGTGGGTCGTGAAAAACTGTTTTTT. The chain carries TRBV28 and TRBJ1-4; tentative D call: TRBD1 (5 bases). The CDR3 extends over 16 amino acids. Germline V gives CDR1 MDHEN, CDR2 SYDVKM. V gave up 2 bases and J gave up 7 bases, with 17 bases separating them. The complete variable domain, with remaining parts taken from reference TRBV28 and TRBJ1-4, reads DVKVTQSSRYLVKRTGEKVFLECVQDMDHENMFWYRQDPGLGLRLIYFSYDVKMKEKGDIPEGYSVSREKKERFSLILESASTNQTSMYLCASSLGTRVGREKLFFGSGTQLSVL.

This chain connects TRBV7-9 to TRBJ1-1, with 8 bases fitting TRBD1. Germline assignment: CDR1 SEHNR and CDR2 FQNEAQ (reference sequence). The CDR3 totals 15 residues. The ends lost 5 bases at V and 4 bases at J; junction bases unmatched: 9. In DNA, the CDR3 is TGTGCCAGCAGCCCACCGACAGGGGTCAGCACTGAAGCTTTCTTT. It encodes CASSPPTGVSTEAFF.

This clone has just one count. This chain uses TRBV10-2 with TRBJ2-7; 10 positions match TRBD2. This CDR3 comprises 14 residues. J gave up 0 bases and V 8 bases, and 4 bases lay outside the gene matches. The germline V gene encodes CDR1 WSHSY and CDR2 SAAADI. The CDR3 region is CASGGTSDSYEQYF. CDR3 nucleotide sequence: TGCGCCAGCGGTGGGACTAGCGACTCCTACGAGCAGTACTTC.